The sequence of this TCR beta chain was determined in a study of blood T cell repertoires in COVID-19. The data were produced by immunoSEQ multiplex PCR, yet TCRdb's version contains in-frame clones alone and is incomplete. The sample lists approximately 180,000 clones, roughly 79% seen once, with less than 15% in the top ten. This CDR3 contains 13 residues. CDR1 is MNHEY, CDR2 SMNVEV, per germline (reference sequence). The germline V and J ends were trimmed by 5 bases and 8 bases, with 15 bases remaining between them. The receptor comes from a woman of 80 years or more with COVID-19, enrolled during active disease. Material for sequencing was peripheral blood. V usage is TRBV27 and J usage is TRBJ1-1, with D perhaps matching TRBD1 (6 bases). The CDR3 region is CASSPTGEGEAFF. The CDR3 bases are TGTGCCAGCAGTCCGACAGGCGAGGGCGAAGCTTTCTTT.